This T cell receptor (beta chain) is from a study of blood T cells in healthy people across ages. Findings of the study overall: A strong correlation between TCR beta diversity and naive T cell percentage was seen.

A minimum of 7 million PBMCs was isolated per sample. There were at least 5.5 micrograms of total RNA extracted from every sample. V gave up 5 bases and J gave up 4 bases; unmatched junction bases: 8. The CDR3 is 16 amino acids. A J-beta primer mix and a sample-barcoded 5' primer were used in a second PCR of about 7 to 12 cycles. TCRdb reprocessed the 5' RACE reads via MiXCR and lists one record per CDR3 protein. The sample includes about 1.6 million distinct CDR3 sequences, 30% to 35% of them seen just once. Comment on this clonotype: As yet, its antigen is unknown.

The clonotype originates from a young woman in good health. V gene TRBV12-3 or TRBV12-4 combines with J gene TRBJ2-3; 11 positions match TRBD1. What was sequenced was blood. CDR3 region: CASSPGDRGGPDTQYF. CDR3 DNA: TGTGCCAGCAGTCCTGGGGACAGGGGGGGGCCAGATACGCAGTATTTT.